What follows describes a single T cell receptor (beta chain). Its antigen remains unidentified. Cultured CD4+ T cells had their DNA profiled by the Oncomine TCR Beta short-read assay. Investigators obtained genomic DNA by extraction from cultured CD4+ T cells. TCRdb analysed the PCR reads with MiXCR anew, one entry per CDR3 protein. Here the sample spans 15,000 to 20,000 distinct CDR3 sequences, around 35% being singletons. Treatment described: roughly ten-day PBMC culture with coronavirus spike peptide pools or control peptides (ViraFEST assay). Two million PBMCs per well were cultured with approximately 9.8 IU/ml IL-2 and 9 to 10 ug/ml peptide pools. Germline CDR1 MGHRA, CDR2 YSYEKL. Trimming removed 4 bases from V and 6 bases from J, with 21 bases in between. The length of the CDR3 is 16 residues. This record comes from a study of vaccination and CD4 T cells after COVID-19. Turning to the study itself: Diagnosis preceded the drawing of post-COVID samples by a median approximately 96 days (range 35 to 161).

The study's findings and limits: Convalescent patient numbers were relatively low, with no early post-infection timepoints.

The source is a human donor who had recovered from COVID-19. Sequences were obtained from CD4+ T cells from blood, cultured in vitro. This chain uses TRBV4-1 with TRBJ1-2; D may be TRBD1 (5 bases). CDR3 in DNA: TGCGCCAGCAGCCTTCCTCCAGGGACGGGGGAAAATGGCTACACCTTC. Its translation: CASSLPPGTGENGYTF.